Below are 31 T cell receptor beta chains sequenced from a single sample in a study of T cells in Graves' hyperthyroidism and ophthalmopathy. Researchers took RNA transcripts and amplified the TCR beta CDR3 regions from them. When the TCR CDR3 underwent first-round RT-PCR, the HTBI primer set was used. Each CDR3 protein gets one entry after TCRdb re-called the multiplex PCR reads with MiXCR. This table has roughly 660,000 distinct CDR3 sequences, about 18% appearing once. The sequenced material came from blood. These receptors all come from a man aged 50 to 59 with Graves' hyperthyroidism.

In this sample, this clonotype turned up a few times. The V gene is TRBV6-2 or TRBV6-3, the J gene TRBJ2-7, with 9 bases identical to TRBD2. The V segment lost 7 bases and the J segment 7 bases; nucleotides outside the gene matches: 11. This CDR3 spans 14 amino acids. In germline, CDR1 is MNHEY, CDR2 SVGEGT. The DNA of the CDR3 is TGTGCCAGCACCAAGACTAGCGGTAGTTGGGAGCAGTACTTC. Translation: CASTKTSGSWEQYF.

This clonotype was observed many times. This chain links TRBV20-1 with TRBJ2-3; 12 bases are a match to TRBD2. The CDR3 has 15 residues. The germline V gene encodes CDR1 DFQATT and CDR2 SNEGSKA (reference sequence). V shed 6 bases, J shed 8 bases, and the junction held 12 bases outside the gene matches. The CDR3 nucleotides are TGCAGTGCCCCGTCCGGGACTAGCGGGCTTGGTACGCAGTATTTT. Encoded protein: CSAPSGTSGLGTQYF.

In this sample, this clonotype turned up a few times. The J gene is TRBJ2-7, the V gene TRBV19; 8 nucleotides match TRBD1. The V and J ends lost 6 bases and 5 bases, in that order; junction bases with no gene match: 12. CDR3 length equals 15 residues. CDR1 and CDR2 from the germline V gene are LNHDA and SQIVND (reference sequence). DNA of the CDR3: TGTGCCAGTAGCTGGACCGGACAGGGAGGAGACGAGCAGTACTTC. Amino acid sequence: CASSWTGQGGDEQYF. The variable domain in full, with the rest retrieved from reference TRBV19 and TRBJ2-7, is DGGITQSPKYLFRKEGQNVTLSCEQNLNHDAMYWYRQDPGQGLRLIYYSQIVNDFQKGDIAEGYSVSREKKESFPLTVTSAQKNPTAFYLCASSWTGQGGDEQYFGPGTRLTVT.

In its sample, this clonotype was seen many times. CDR3 nucleotide sequence: TGTGCCAGCAGCTTCGGCAGGGGTTTAACAGATACGCAGTATTTT. Translating it yields CASSFGRGLTDTQYF. This rearrangement joins TRBV13 to TRBJ2-3, with D tentatively TRBD1 (6 bases). With 3 bases removed from V and 3 bases from J, the gap between germline ends came to 13 bases. The CDR3 is 15 amino acids. Germline assignment: CDR1 PRHDT and CDR2 FYEKMQ (reference sequence).

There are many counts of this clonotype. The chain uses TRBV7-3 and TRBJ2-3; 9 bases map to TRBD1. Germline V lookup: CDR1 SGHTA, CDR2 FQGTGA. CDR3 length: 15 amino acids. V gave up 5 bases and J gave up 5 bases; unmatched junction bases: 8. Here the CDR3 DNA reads TGTGCCAGCAGCATCGGGACAGGGAGAGGAGATACGCAGTATTTT. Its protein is CASSIGTGRGDTQYF.

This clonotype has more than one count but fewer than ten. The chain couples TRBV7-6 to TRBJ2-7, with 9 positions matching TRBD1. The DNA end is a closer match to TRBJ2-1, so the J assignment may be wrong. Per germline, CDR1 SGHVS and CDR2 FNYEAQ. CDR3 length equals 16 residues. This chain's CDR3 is CASSLGGQGLTYEQFF. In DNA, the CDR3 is TGTGCCAGCAGCTTAGGGGGACAGGGTTTGACCTACGAGCAGTTCTTC.

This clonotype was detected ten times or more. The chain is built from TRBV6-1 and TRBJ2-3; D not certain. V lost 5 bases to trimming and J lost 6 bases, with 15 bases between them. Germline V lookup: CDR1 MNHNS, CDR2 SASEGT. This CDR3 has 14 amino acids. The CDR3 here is CASSPLSARDTQYF. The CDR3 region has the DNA TGTGCCAGCAGTCCATTATCGGCTAGGGATACGCAGTATTTT.

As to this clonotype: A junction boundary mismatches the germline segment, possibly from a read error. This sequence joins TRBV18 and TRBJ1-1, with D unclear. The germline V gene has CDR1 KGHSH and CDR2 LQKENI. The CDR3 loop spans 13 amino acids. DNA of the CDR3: TGTGCCAGCTCACCAACGGTGAACGCTGAAGCTTTCTTT. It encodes CASSPTVNAEAFF.

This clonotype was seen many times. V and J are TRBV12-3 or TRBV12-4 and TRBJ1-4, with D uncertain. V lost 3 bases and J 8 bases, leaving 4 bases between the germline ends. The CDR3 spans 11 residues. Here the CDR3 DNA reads TGTGCCAGCAGTTTTAGCGAAAAACTGTTTTTT. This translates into CASSFSEKLFF.

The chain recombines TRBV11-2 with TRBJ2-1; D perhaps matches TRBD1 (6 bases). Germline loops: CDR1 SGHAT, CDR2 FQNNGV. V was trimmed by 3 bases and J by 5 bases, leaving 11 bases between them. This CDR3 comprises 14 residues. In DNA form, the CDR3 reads TGTGCCAGCAGCTTTCAACAGGGAAACAATGAGCAGTTCTTC. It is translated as CASSFQQGNNEQFF. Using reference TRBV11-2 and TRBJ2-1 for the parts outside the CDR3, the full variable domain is EAGVAQSPRYKIIEKRQSVAFWCNPISGHATLYWYQQILGQGPKLLIQFQNNGVVDDSQLPKDRFSAERLKGVDSTLKIQPAKLEDSAVYLCASSFQQGNNEQFFGPGTRLTVL.

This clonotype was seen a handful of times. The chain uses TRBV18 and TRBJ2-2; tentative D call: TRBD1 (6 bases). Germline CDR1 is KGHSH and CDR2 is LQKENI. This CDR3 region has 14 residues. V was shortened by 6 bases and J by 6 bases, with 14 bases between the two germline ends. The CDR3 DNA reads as TGTGCCAGCTCTCTTCAACAGGGACCCGGGGAGCTGTTTTTT. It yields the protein CASSLQQGPGELFF.

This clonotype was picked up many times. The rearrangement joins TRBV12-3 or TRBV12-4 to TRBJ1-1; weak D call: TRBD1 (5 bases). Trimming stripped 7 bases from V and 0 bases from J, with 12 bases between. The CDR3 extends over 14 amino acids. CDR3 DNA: TGTGCCAGCACCACGGGACGAATGAACACTGAAGCTTTCTTT. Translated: CASTTGRMNTEAFF.

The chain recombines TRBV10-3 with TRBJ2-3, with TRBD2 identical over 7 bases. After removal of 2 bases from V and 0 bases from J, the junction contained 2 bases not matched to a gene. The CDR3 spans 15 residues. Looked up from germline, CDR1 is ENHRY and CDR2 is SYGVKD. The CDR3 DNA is TGTGCCATCAGTGAGACTAGCGCCAGCACAGATACGCAGTATTTT. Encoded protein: CAISETSASTDTQYF.

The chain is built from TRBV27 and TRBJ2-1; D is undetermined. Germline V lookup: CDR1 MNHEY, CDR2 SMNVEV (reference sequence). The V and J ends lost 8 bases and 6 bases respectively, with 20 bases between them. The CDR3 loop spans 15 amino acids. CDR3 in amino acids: CASGPRRGPRNEQFF. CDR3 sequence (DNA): TGTGCCAGCGGGCCCCGGAGAGGACCCCGCAATGAGCAGTTCTTC.

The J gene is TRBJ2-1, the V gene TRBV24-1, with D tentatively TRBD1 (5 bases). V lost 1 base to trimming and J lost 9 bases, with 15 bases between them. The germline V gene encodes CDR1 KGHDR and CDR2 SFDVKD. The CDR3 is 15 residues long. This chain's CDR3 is CATSDFGQGRTEQFF. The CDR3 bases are TGTGCCACCAGTGATTTTGGGCAGGGTAGGACTGAGCAGTTCTTC.

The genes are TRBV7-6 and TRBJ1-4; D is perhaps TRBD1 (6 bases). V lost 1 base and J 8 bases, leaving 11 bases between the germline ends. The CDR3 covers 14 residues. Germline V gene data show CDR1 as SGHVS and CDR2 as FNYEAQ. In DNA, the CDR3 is TGTGCCAGCAGCTTAGACAGGGTTGCGGAAAAACTGTTTTTT. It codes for CASSLDRVAEKLFF.

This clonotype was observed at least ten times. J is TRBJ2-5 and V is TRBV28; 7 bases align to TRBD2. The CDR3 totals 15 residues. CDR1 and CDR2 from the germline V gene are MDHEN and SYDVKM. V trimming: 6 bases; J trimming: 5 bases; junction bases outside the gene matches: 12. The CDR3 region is CASSPPRLGGETQYF. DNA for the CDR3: TGTGCCAGCAGCCCCCCCCGACTGGGAGGGGAGACCCAGTACTTC.

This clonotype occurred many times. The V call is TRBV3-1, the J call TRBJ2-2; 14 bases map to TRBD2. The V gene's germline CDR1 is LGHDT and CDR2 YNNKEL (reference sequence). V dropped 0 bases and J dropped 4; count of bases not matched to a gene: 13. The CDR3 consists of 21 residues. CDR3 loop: CASSQETRDVGTSGSTGELFF. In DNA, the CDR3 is TGTGCCAGCAGCCAAGAGACCCGGGACGTTGGGACTAGCGGGAGCACCGGGGAGCTGTTTTTT.

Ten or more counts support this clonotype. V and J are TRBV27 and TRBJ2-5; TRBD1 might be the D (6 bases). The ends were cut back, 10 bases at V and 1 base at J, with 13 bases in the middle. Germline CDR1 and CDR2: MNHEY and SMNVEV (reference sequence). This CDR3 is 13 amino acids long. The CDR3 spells CATSWTAQETQYF. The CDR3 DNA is TGTGCCACTTCGTGGACAGCCCAAGAGACCCAGTACTTC.

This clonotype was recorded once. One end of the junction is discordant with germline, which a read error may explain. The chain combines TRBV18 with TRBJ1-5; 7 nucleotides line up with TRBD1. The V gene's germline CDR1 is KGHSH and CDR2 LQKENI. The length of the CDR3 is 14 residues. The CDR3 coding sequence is TGTGCCAGCTCACCTGACAGGGCGGGGCAGCCCGAGCATTTT. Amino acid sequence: CASSPDRAGQPEHF.

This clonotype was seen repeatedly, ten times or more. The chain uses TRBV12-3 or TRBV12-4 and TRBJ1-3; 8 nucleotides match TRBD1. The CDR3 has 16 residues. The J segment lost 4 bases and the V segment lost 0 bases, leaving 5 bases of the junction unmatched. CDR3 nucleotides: TGTGCCAGCAGTTTAGCCGGACAGGGTTCCGGAAACACCATATATTTT. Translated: CASSLAGQGSGNTIYF.

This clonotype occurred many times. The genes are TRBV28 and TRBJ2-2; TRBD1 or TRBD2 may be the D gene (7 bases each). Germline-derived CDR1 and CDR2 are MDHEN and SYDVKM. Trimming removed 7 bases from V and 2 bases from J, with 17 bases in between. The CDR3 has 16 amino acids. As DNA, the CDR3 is TGTGCCAGCAAGATCCAGGGGGGGGCTAACACCGGGGAGCTGTTTTTT. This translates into CASKIQGGANTGELFF.

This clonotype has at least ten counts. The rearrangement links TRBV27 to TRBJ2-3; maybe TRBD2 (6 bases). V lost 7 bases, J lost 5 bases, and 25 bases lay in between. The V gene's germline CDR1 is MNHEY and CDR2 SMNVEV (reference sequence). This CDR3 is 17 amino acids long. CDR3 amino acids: CASMGFERVVSGDTQYF. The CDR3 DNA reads TGTGCCAGCATGGGTTTTGAGCGGGTGGTTTCTGGAGATACGCAGTATTTT.

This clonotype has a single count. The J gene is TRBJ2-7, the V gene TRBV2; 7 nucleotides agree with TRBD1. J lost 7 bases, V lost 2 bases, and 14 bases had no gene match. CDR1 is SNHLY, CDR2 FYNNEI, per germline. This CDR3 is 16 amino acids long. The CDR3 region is CASSEFVWDSRIEQYF. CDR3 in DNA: TGTGCCAGCAGTGAATTTGTATGGGACAGCCGTATAGAGCAGTACTTC. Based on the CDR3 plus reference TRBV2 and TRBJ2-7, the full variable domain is EPEVTQTPSHQVTQMGQEVILRCVPISNHLYFYWYRQILGQKVEFLVSFYNNEISEKSEIFDDQFSVERPDGSNFTLKIRSTKLEDSAMYFCASSEFVWDSRIEQYFGPGTRLTVT.

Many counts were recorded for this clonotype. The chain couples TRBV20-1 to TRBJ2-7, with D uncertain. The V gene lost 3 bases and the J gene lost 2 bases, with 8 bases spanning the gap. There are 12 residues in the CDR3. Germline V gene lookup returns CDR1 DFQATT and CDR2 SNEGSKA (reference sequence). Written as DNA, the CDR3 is TGCAGTGCTAGTCAGTTAACCTACGAGCAGTACTTC. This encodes CSASQLTYEQYF.

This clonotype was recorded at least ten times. The CDR3, as DNA: TGTGCCAGCAGCTTAAGGGCGGGACAGGGCAATCAGCCCCAGCATTTT. Translated: CASSLRAGQGNQPQHF. This chain uses TRBV7-8 with TRBJ1-5; 8 positions agree with TRBD1. The CDR3 is made up of 16 amino acids. Trimming removed 2 bases from V and 2 bases from J; junction bases left unmatched: 5. CDR1 and CDR2 (germline): SGHVS, FQNEAQ.

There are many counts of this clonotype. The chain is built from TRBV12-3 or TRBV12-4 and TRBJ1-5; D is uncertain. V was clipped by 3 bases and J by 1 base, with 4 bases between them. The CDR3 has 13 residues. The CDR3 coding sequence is TGTGCCAGCAGTTTCACGAGCAATCAGCCCCAGCATTTT. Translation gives CASSFTSNQPQHF.

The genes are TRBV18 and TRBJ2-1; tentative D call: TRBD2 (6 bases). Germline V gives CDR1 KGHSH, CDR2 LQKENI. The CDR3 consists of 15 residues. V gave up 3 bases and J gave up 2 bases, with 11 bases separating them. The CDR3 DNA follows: TGTGCCAGCTCACCTCGGGGAGGAACCTACAATGAGCAGTTCTTC. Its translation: CASSPRGGTYNEQFF.

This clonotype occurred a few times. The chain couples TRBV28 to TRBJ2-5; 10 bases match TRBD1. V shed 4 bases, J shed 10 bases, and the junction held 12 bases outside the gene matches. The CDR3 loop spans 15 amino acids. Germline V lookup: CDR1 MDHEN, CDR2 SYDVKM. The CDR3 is CASSYRDRGWVVQYF. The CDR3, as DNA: TGTGCCAGCAGTTACCGGGACAGGGGATGGGTTGTCCAGTACTTC.

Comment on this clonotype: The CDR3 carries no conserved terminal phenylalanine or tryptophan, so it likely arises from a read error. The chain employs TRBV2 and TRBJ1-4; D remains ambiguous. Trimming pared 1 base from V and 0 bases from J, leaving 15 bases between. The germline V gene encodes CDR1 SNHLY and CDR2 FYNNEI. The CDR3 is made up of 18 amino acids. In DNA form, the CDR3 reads TGTGCCAGCAGTGAAGAGGGCAGTACCACCACAACTAATGAAAAACTGTTTTGT. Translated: CASSEEGSTTTTNEKLFC.

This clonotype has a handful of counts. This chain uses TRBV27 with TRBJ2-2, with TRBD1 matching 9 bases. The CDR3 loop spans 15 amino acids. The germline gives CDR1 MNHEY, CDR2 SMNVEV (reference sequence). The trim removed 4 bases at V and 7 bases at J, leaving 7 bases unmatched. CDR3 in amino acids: CASSSGQGWGGELFF. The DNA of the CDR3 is TGTGCCAGCAGTTCGGGACAGGGTTGGGGCGGGGAGCTGTTTTTT.